This TCR beta chain was found in a study of graft-versus-host responses after intestinal transplantation. Study as a whole: Each recipient received a multivisceral, liver-intestinal, or isolated intestinal graft. Recipients across the board were started on anti-thymocyte globulin induction, then kept on tacrolimus and steroids for about 3 years. Overall study findings and caveats: GvH clones detected in recipient marrow included some appearing first in ileum or blood. Some patients had graft-donor T cell macrochimerism. In their allografts, the ratios of graft-versus-host to host-versus-graft T cell clones were high.

A word on this clone: Its antigen remains unidentified.

Sequencing used immunoSEQ multiplex PCR; TCRdb keeps in-frame clones, though not all of them. The repertoire has about 90,000 clones, over 85% of them found once; the top ten carry approximately 0.5%. The sample consisted of unstimulated CD8+ T cells sorted from spleen or lymph node cells, taken before intestinal transplant. The clonotype originates from a human donor who received an intestinal transplant.

CDR3 nucleotides: TGTGCCAGCAGCGGAACAGGGGATGGCTACACCTTC. Protein sequence: CASSGTGDGYTF. The chain links TRBV9 to TRBJ1-2; 7 bases line up with TRBD1. Germline values: CDR1 SGDLS, CDR2 YYNGEE. This CDR3 comprises 12 residues. After removal of 3 bases from V and 6 bases from J, the junction contained 2 bases not matched to a gene.